This T cell receptor (beta chain) was profiled in a study of shared clonotypes between healthy human individuals. General observations from the study: Shared clonotypes: roughly 4.7% naive CD4, around 3.5% naive CD8, roughly 2.4% memory CD4, under 0.45% memory CD8. Incompleteness in sorted-subset sequencing, despite large depth, was shown by rarefaction.

Here immunoSEQ multiplex PCR was the method, and the copy in TCRdb shows in-frame clones only, minus some. The table has hundreds of thousands of clones, 95% to 98% seen once. Germline assignment: CDR1 SGDLS and CDR2 YYNGEE. The CDR3 loop spans 13 amino acids. Trimming pared 0 bases from V and 7 bases from J, leaving 11 bases between. Terminally differentiated effector memory CD45RA+ cells were left out of the naive CD8 fraction, which was CD45RO-negative and positively selected for CCR7. With regard to this clone: No antigen is known for it.

The TCR comes from a man aged 25 to 45 in good health. Sequenced: naive CD8+ T cells sorted from blood. The chain combines TRBV9 with TRBJ2-7; D perhaps matches TRBD2 (6 bases). The CDR3 reads CASSVDSGREQYF. CDR3 DNA sequence: TGTGCCAGCAGCGTAGATAGCGGAAGGGAGCAGTACTTC.